Each of the 21 T cell receptor beta chains below was sequenced from the same sample in a study of T cells in Graves' hyperthyroidism and ophthalmopathy. TCR beta CDR3 sequences were amplified from RNA transcripts. Using the HTBI primer set, a first-round RT-PCR was run on the TCR CDR3. TCRdb itself ran the multiplex PCR reads through MiXCR, one entry per CDR3 protein. The sample has about 270,000 distinct CDR3 sequences, roughly 15% seen once. The sample was blood. Receptor source: a woman aged 45-65 years with Graves' hyperthyroidism that later progressed to Graves' ophthalmopathy.

This clonotype was observed at least ten times. This chain uses TRBV5-1 with TRBJ2-2; no firm D call. Trimming removed 0 bases from V and 7 bases from J, with 10 bases in between. This CDR3 has 14 residues. The V gene's germline CDR1 is SGHRS and CDR2 YFSETQ. For the CDR3, the DNA is TGCGCCAGCAGCTTGGCGGCTTTTGACGGGGAGCTGTTTTTT. Translating it yields CASSLAAFDGELFF.

This clonotype was detected ten times or more. This CDR3 reads CASSRGGGTNEQYF. In DNA form, the CDR3 reads TGTGCCAGCAGCCGCGGGGGAGGAACCAACGAGCAGTACTTC. The chain is built from TRBV3-1 and TRBJ2-7, with 7 bases aligning to TRBD2. Trimming took 4 bases from V and 5 from J; bases not matched to a gene: 8. In germline, CDR1 is LGHDT, CDR2 YNNKEL (reference sequence). The CDR3 contains 14 residues.

This clonotype occurred many times. The rearrangement links TRBV2 to TRBJ1-2; D not certain. From germline, CDR1 is SNHLY and CDR2 FYNNEI. V lost 5 bases, J lost 4 bases, and 17 bases lay in between. CDR3 length equals 15 residues. The CDR3 here is CASSKTKTSPYGYTF. Here the CDR3 DNA reads TGTGCCAGCAGTAAGACAAAAACAAGTCCCTATGGCTACACCTTC. Variable domain in full (rest from reference TRBV2 and TRBJ1-2): EPEVTQTPSHQVTQMGQEVILRCVPISNHLYFYWYRQILGQKVEFLVSFYNNEISEKSEIFDDQFSVERPDGSNFTLKIRSTKLEDSAMYFCASSKTKTSPYGYTFGSGTRLTVV.

V usage is TRBV2 and J usage is TRBJ2-3; 13 bases match TRBD2. In germline, CDR1 is SNHLY, CDR2 FYNNEI. The CDR3 totals 16 residues. The ends lost 7 bases at V and 7 bases at J; junction bases unmatched: 11. Here the CDR3 DNA reads TGTGCCAGCAATGTTGGACTAGCGGGAGAAAGACATACGCAGTATTTT. It is translated as CASNVGLAGERHTQYF. Drawing the rest from reference TRBV2 and TRBJ2-3, the complete variable domain is EPEVTQTPSHQVTQMGQEVILRCVPISNHLYFYWYRQILGQKVEFLVSFYNNEISEKSEIFDDQFSVERPDGSNFTLKIRSTKLEDSAMYFCASNVGLAGERHTQYFGPGTRLTVL.

This clonotype was picked up many times. This chain joins TRBV6-1 and TRBJ2-7, with D perhaps TRBD1 (5 bases). The V and J ends lost 5 bases and 6 bases respectively, with 17 bases between them. CDR1 and CDR2 (germline): MNHNS, SASEGT. The CDR3 covers 14 residues. The CDR3 sequence is CASSRTLDSLEQYF. DNA for the CDR3: TGTGCCAGCAGTCGTACCCTCGACAGTCTCGAGCAGTACTTC.

CDR3 in amino acids: CSARPRQGHTEAFF. The CDR3 coding sequence is TGCAGTGCTAGACCTAGACAGGGGCACACTGAAGCTTTCTTT. The rearrangement links TRBV20-1 to TRBJ1-1; 8 nucleotides match TRBD1. V trimming: 2 bases; J trimming: 3 bases; junction bases outside the gene matches: 5. Germline V gene sequence: CDR1 DFQATT, CDR2 SNEGSKA (reference sequence). This CDR3 has 14 amino acids.

V is TRBV19 and J is TRBJ2-5, with 10 bases matching TRBD2. The length of the CDR3 is 13 residues. Germline assignment: CDR1 LNHDA and CDR2 SQIVND (reference sequence). V trimming: 6 bases; J trimming: 5 bases; junction bases outside the gene matches: 3. The CDR3 DNA follows: TGTGCCAGTAGAACTAGCGGGATCGAGACCCAGTACTTC. As protein: CASRTSGIETQYF.

The rearrangement links TRBV20-1 to TRBJ1-4, with TRBD1 matching 8 bases. Per the germline V gene, CDR1 is DFQATT and CDR2 is SNEGSKA (reference sequence). J was trimmed by 7 bases and V by 6 bases; bases with no gene match: 7. CDR3 length: 13 residues. The CDR3 coding sequence is TGCAGTGCGACACCGGACAGGGCTGAAAAACTGTTTTTT. It translates to CSATPDRAEKLFF.

In its sample, this clonotype was seen many times. The chain links TRBV7-2 to TRBJ2-1; D is possibly TRBD2 (6 bases). The CDR3 is 19 residues long. Germline V gene lookup returns CDR1 SGHTA and CDR2 FQGNSA. The ends were cut back, 2 bases at V and 4 bases at J, with 24 bases in the middle. For the CDR3, the DNA is TGTGCCAGCAGCTTATTTCATAATCCGGCCCTAGCGTTTTACAATGAGCAGTTCTTC. Its protein product is CASSLFHNPALAFYNEQFF.

This clonotype showed up many times. The chain has TRBV2 and TRBJ2-3; 7 bases agree with TRBD2. Germline V gives CDR1 SNHLY, CDR2 FYNNEI. CDR3 length: 14 residues. After removal of 6 bases from V and 6 bases from J, the junction contained 9 bases not matched to a gene. In nucleotides, the CDR3 is TGTGCCAGCAGCCTCAACTCCGGGGGGGATACGCAGTATTTT. Its protein is CASSLNSGGDTQYF.

This clonotype showed up many times. This rearrangement joins TRBV5-1 to TRBJ2-1; D is ambiguous. Trimming took off 2 bases at V and 0 bases at J, with 15 bases between the two ends. This CDR3 contains 17 residues. CDR1 is SGHRS, CDR2 YFSETQ, per germline. This chain's CDR3 is CASSLSSPVSSYNEQFF. The CDR3 bases are TGCGCCAGCAGCTTAAGTTCTCCGGTTAGCTCCTACAATGAGCAGTTCTTC.

The chain combines TRBV30 with TRBJ1-3; perhaps TRBD1 as D (6 bases). The germline V and J ends were trimmed by 2 bases and 1 base, with 24 bases remaining between them. This CDR3 region has 19 residues. In germline, CDR1 is GTSNPN, CDR2 SVGIG (reference sequence). The CDR3 loop is CAWSQRGVPDSFSGNTIYF. CDR3 bases: TGTGCCTGGAGTCAGCGGGGTGTCCCGGACAGCTTTTCTGGAAACACCATATATTTT.

This clonotype was seen repeatedly, ten times or more. The gene calls are TRBV6-2 or TRBV6-3 and TRBJ2-1; tentative D call: TRBD2 (5 bases). The ends were cut back, 3 bases at V and 0 bases at J, with 12 bases in the middle. This CDR3 is 16 amino acids long. Germline V gene lookup returns CDR1 MNHEY and CDR2 SVGEGT. The CDR3 nucleotides are TGTGCCAGCAGTTATTTTAGCGCTCTCTCCTACAATGAGCAGTTCTTC. Translated, it gives CASSYFSALSYNEQFF.

This clonotype showed up many times. The chain joins TRBV20-1 to TRBJ2-2; D unresolved. Trimming pared 6 bases from V and 3 bases from J, leaving 17 bases between. The CDR3 is made up of 15 amino acids. Germline CDR1 is DFQATT and CDR2 is SNEGSKA (reference sequence). This CDR3 reads CSARVALPDTGELFF. Written as DNA, the CDR3 is TGCAGTGCCCGTGTGGCTCTTCCCGACACCGGGGAGCTGTTTTTT.

This clonotype was picked up many times. The chain employs TRBV20-1 and TRBJ2-3; D call uncertain. The CDR3 length is 12 residues. Looked up from germline, CDR1 is DFQATT and CDR2 is SNEGSKA (reference sequence). Trimming pared 4 bases from V and 4 bases from J, leaving 9 bases between. The CDR3, as DNA: TGCAGTGCTAACAACTACGCAGATACGCAGTATTTT. Translating it yields CSANNYADTQYF.

This clonotype was detected ten times or more. V usage is TRBV3-1 and J usage is TRBJ2-1, with D tentatively TRBD2 (5 bases). This CDR3 has 16 amino acids. The germline V gene has CDR1 LGHDT and CDR2 YNNKEL (reference sequence). V lost 2 bases and J lost 1, with 12 bases in between. CDR3 DNA sequence: TGTGCCAGCAGCCAATTGATCCCGGGGTCCTACAATGAGCAGTTCTTC. It specifies CASSQLIPGSYNEQFF.

This clonotype was counted many times. This rearrangement joins TRBV28 to TRBJ2-1, with TRBD2 identical over 11 bases. CDR1 MDHEN and CDR2 SYDVKM come from the germline V gene. This CDR3 region has 17 residues. The junction had 11 bases not matched to a gene; V was cut back by 5 bases and J by 5 bases. The CDR3 coding sequence is TGTGCCAGCAGTCCCTACACCTCGGGACTAGCGGACAATGAGCAGTTCTTC. Translated: CASSPYTSGLADNEQFF.

The chain employs TRBV11-2 and TRBJ2-7; a possible D gene is TRBD1 (5 bases). Germline V gives CDR1 SGHAT, CDR2 FQNNGV. The V gene lost 2 bases and the J gene lost 3 bases, with 20 bases spanning the gap. The CDR3 covers 17 residues. CDR3 residues: CASSLIVGQGGIYEQYF. In DNA form, the CDR3 reads TGTGCCAGCAGCTTAATCGTCGGGCAGGGTGGGATCTACGAGCAGTACTTC.

This clonotype was detected many times. In DNA, the CDR3 is TGTGCCAGCACCTGTTCCGGGACATTTAACCACGAGCAGTACTTC. This codes for CASTCSGTFNHEQYF. The rearrangement links TRBV6-7 to TRBJ2-7; tentative D call: TRBD1 (6 bases). TRBV6-7 is given ORF status, its function remaining uncertain. The germline V and J ends were trimmed by 7 bases and 5 bases, with 21 bases remaining between them. The CDR3 spans 15 residues.

There are many counts of this clonotype. This chain joins TRBV3-1 and TRBJ1-5, with D unclear. Trimming pared 4 bases from V and 5 bases from J, leaving 9 bases between. Germline lookup yields CDR1 LGHDT and CDR2 YNNKEL (reference sequence). The length of the CDR3 is 13 residues. DNA of the CDR3: TGTGCCAGCAGCCTAGACCCGTATCAGCCCCAGCATTTT. Its protein is CASSLDPYQPQHF.

This clonotype was found many times. The rearrangement uses TRBV27 and TRBJ1-1; possibly TRBD1 for D (6 bases). Trimming pared 3 bases from V and 0 bases from J, leaving 17 bases between. Germline CDR1 is MNHEY and CDR2 is SMNVEV (reference sequence). The CDR3 is 17 residues long. The DNA of the CDR3 is TGTGCCAGCAGTTTCTTTGCCGGGGGACAACTGAACACTGAAGCTTTCTTT. Translating it yields CASSFFAGGQLNTEAFF.